A single sample gave rise to the 28 T cell receptor beta chains below, sequenced in a study of shared clonotypes between healthy human individuals. The data were produced by immunoSEQ multiplex PCR, yet TCRdb's version contains in-frame clones alone and is incomplete. The table lists over a million clones, 75% to 85% of them singletons. Sequenced: memory CD4+ T cells from PBMCs. Subset specified: CD45RA-negative fraction. The receptors shown here come from a man aged 18 to 29 in good health. Some clones in this sample may be carry-over from other donors' samples.

The rearrangement links TRBV11-2 to TRBJ2-1; 8 bases fit TRBD2. V was clipped by 1 base and J by 0 bases; unmatched bases: 5. Germline V gene sequence: CDR1 SGHAT, CDR2 FQNNGV. The CDR3 sequence is 17 residues long. The CDR3 loop is CASSLVFGRASYNEQFF. In DNA, the CDR3 is TGTGCCAGCAGCTTAGTATTCGGGAGGGCCTCCTACAATGAGCAGTTCTTC.

The J gene is TRBJ2-1, the V gene TRBV9; no clear D gene. V was pared by 4 bases and J by 0 bases, with 23 bases between. Germline V gene sequence: CDR1 SGDLS, CDR2 YYNGEE. The CDR3 loop spans 19 amino acids. The CDR3 DNA reads as TGTGCCAGCAGCCCACGTCCTGGATCTTGGGTAAGCTCCTACAATGAGCAGTTCTTC. Translation: CASSPRPGSWVSSYNEQFF.

The J gene is TRBJ1-1, the V gene TRBV6-5, with TRBD1 matching over 10 bases. The CDR3 covers 13 residues. Germline V lookup: CDR1 MNHEY, CDR2 SVGAGI. The ends lost 4 bases at V and 4 bases at J; junction bases unmatched: 0. DNA for the CDR3: TGTGCCAGCAGTTGGACAGGGGGCACTGAAGCTTTCTTT. Protein sequence: CASSWTGGTEAFF.

The rearrangement links TRBV4-3 to TRBJ2-1; 12 bases match TRBD2. CDR1 is LGHNA and CDR2 is YSLEER in the germline V gene. The CDR3 covers 20 residues. V was clipped by 3 bases and J by 0 bases; unmatched bases: 12. The CDR3: CASSQEPRLAGAGSYNEQFF. CDR3 DNA: TGCGCCAGCAGCCAGGAACCTAGACTAGCGGGAGCCGGCTCCTACAATGAGCAGTTCTTC.

The chain uses TRBV20-1 and TRBJ2-7; D not resolved. V lost 1 base and J lost 5, with 3 bases in between. This CDR3 contains 10 residues. CDR1 and CDR2 (germline): DFQATT, SNEGSKA (reference sequence). The CDR3 reads CSARVDEQYF. DNA of the CDR3: TGCAGTGCTAGAGTTGACGAGCAGTACTTC.

Regarding this clone: One end of the junction does not line up with germline, which may come from a read error. The chain couples TRBV30 to TRBJ2-6, with a possible D match to TRBD1 (5 bases). The CDR3 length is 18 residues. From germline, CDR1 is GTSNPN and CDR2 SVGIG (reference sequence). The CDR3 bases are TGTACCTGGAGTGTAGACCAGGGTTCATACTCTGGGGCCAACGTCCTGACTTTC. Amino acids: CTWSVDQGSYSGANVLTF.

Only a few counts were recorded for this clone. The chain recombines TRBV10-3 with TRBJ2-3, with TRBD1 identical over 9 bases. The junction had 6 bases not matched to a gene; V was cut back by 6 bases and J by 5 bases. The CDR3 has 14 residues. Germline V gene lookup returns CDR1 ENHRY and CDR2 SYGVKD. The CDR3 DNA follows: TGTGCCATCAGAGTACAGGGGGCGGTAGATACGCAGTATTTT. This gives the protein CAIRVQGAVDTQYF.

Here the CDR3 DNA reads TGTGCCAGTAGCCTCCTGGACTATAGCAATCAGCCCCAGCATTTT. Amino acid sequence: CASSLLDYSNQPQHF. The V call is TRBV19, the J call TRBJ1-5; D remains unclear. Germline loops: CDR1 LNHDA, CDR2 SQIVND (reference sequence). The ends were cut back, 6 bases at V and 0 bases at J, with 12 bases in the middle. The CDR3 is 15 residues long.

The V call is TRBV11-3, the J call TRBJ2-7, with 9 bases that match TRBD1. Losses at the gene ends were 0 bases for V and 2 bases for J; bases not matched to a gene: 5. Germline V lookup: CDR1 SGHNT, CDR2 YENEEA. The CDR3 sequence is 16 residues long. The CDR3 here is CASSLEKTGGTYEQYF. The CDR3 bases are TGTGCCAGCAGCTTAGAGAAGACAGGGGGGACCTACGAGCAGTACTTC.

This clone appeared a few times. The rearrangement uses TRBV6-1 and TRBJ2-7, with 8 bases matching TRBD2. The CDR3 has 15 amino acids. V trimming: 3 bases; J trimming: 3 bases; junction bases outside the gene matches: 7. Germline lookup yields CDR1 MNHNS and CDR2 SASEGT. The CDR3 here is CASSEGRGGYYEQYF. The CDR3, as DNA: TGTGCCAGCAGTGAGGGTCGGGGGGGGTACTACGAGCAGTACTTC.

Comments on this clone: Distinct nucleotide sequences in the sample also encode this CDR3. The chain joins TRBV27 to TRBJ2-3; D remains unclear. From germline, CDR1 is MNHEY and CDR2 SMNVEV (reference sequence). Trimming left V 5 bases short and J 4 bases short, with 4 bases between. The CDR3 sequence is 11 residues long. CDR3 DNA sequence: TGTGCCAGCAGTCGGGCAGATACGCAGTATTTT. Its protein product is CASSRADTQYF.

DNA of the CDR3: TGTGCCAGCAGCACCATCCAAGAGACCCAGTACTTC. Translating it yields CASSTIQETQYF. The chain recombines TRBV28 with TRBJ2-5; D gene unclear. The germline V gene encodes CDR1 MDHEN and CDR2 SYDVKM. Trimming stripped 6 bases from V and 1 base from J, with 6 bases between. The CDR3 has 12 amino acids.

V is TRBV7-8 and J is TRBJ2-3; D remains unclear. The CDR3 has 17 residues. The germline gives CDR1 SGHVS, CDR2 FQNEAQ. Trimming pared 5 bases from V and 6 bases from J, leaving 24 bases between. The CDR3 region is CASSPGRGRRLGDTQYF. CDR3 bases: TGTGCCAGCAGCCCAGGCAGAGGCCGACGACTCGGGGATACGCAGTATTTT.

A single count supports this clone. A clone one base away is much larger, so this may be a read error. The CDR3 sequence: CACSVSTDSSYEQYF. For the CDR3, the DNA is TGTGCCTGCAGCGTCTCTACGGACTCATCCTACGAGCAGTACTTC. V and J are TRBV6-5 and TRBJ2-7; D is possibly TRBD2 (5 bases). CDR1 and CDR2 (germline): MNHEY, SVGAGI. CDR3 length: 15 residues.

V gene TRBV7-2 combines with J gene TRBJ1-1, with 9 bases matching TRBD1. The CDR3 has 15 residues. Germline CDR1 reads SGHTA; CDR2 reads FQGNSA. The V segment lost 4 bases and the J segment 4 bases; nucleotides outside the gene matches: 7. CDR3 protein: CASSSRSGQGTEAFF. CDR3 DNA: TGTGCCAGCAGCTCCCGGTCGGGACAGGGCACTGAAGCTTTCTTT.

The chain has TRBV9 and TRBJ2-5; 10 bases align to TRBD2. The CDR3 is 18 residues long. J gave up 5 bases and V 3 bases, and 16 bases lay outside the gene matches. Germline loops: CDR1 SGDLS, CDR2 YYNGEE. The CDR3 coding sequence is TGTGCCAGCAGCGCAGGAGCTAGCGGGAGAGGCGCACGGGAGACCCAGTACTTC. Encoded protein: CASSAGASGRGARETQYF. The whole variable domain, remainder taken from reference TRBV9 and TRBJ2-5, is DSGVTQTPKHLITATGQRVTLRCSPRSGDLSVYWYQQSLDQGLQFLIQYYNGEERAKGNILERFSAQQFPDLHSELNLSSLELGDSALYFCASSAGASGRGARETQYFGPGTRLLVL.

Details on this clone: Other DNA sequences of this sample code for an identical CDR3. The chain is built from TRBV5-1 and TRBJ1-5, with 7 bases lining up with TRBD1. The CDR3 is made up of 17 amino acids. CDR1 and CDR2 (germline): SGHRS, YFSETQ. The junction had 6 bases not matched to a gene; V was cut back by 0 bases and J by 0 bases. This CDR3 reads CASSLGQGGSSNQPQHF. CDR3 DNA sequence: TGCGCCAGCAGCTTGGGACAGGGCGGTAGTAGCAATCAGCCCCAGCATTTT.

The chain is built from TRBV18 and TRBJ2-7, with TRBD2 matching 13 bases. In germline, CDR1 is KGHSH, CDR2 LQKENI. V trimming: 5 bases; J trimming: 4 bases; junction bases outside the gene matches: 8. The CDR3 totals 16 residues. In nucleotides, the CDR3 is TGTGCCAGCTCATCTTTAACTAGCGGGAGGGCATACGAGCAGTACTTC. Translating gives CASSSLTSGRAYEQYF. The full variable domain, rest sourced from reference TRBV18 and TRBJ2-7, is NAGVMQNPRHLVRRRGQEARLRCSPMKGHSHVYWYRQLPEEGLKFMVYLQKENIIDESGMPKERFSAEFPKEGPSILRIQQVVRGDSAAYFCASSSLTSGRAYEQYFGPGTRLTVT.

This chain uses TRBV28 with TRBJ1-5, with TRBD1 as a possible D gene (6 bases). The CDR3 covers 13 residues. The germline gives CDR1 MDHEN, CDR2 SYDVKM. Trimming left V 5 bases short and J 9 bases short, with 14 bases between. Written as DNA, the CDR3 is TGTGCCAGCAGTCGACAGGAGAGTGGGCCCCAGCATTTT. Amino acid sequence: CASSRQESGPQHF.

The CDR3 sequence is CASSFTGYEKLFF. The CDR3 nucleotides read TGTGCCAGCAGTTTTACCGGATACGAAAAACTGTTTTTT. J is TRBJ1-4 and V is TRBV28; D is unresolved. Trimming pared 3 bases from V and 8 bases from J, leaving 10 bases between. Per the germline V gene, CDR1 is MDHEN and CDR2 is SYDVKM. This CDR3 has 13 residues.

This chain uses TRBV7-2 with TRBJ1-2, with D possibly TRBD1 on 5 matching bases. This CDR3 is built from 16 residues. CDR1 SGHTA and CDR2 FQGNSA come from the germline V gene. The V gene lost 3 bases and the J gene lost 4 bases, with 18 bases spanning the gap. CDR3 DNA: TGTGCCAGCAGCTTGGGGCGGTTGGGGCGCGGCTATGGCTACACCTTC. Its protein is CASSLGRLGRGYGYTF.

The gene calls are TRBV19 and TRBJ2-1, with 9 bases that match TRBD2. Unmatched junction bases numbered 6, after V lost 3 bases and J lost 6 bases. Germline CDR1 LNHDA, CDR2 SQIVND (reference sequence). The CDR3 sequence is 15 residues long. CDR3 loop: CASSIQLAGLNEQFF. The CDR3, as DNA: TGTGCCAGTAGTATCCAACTAGCGGGCCTCAATGAGCAGTTCTTC.

The genes are TRBV28 and TRBJ1-4; TRBD1 aligns across 7 bases. Germline-derived CDR1 and CDR2 are MDHEN and SYDVKM. V shed 7 bases, J shed 0 bases, and the junction held 2 bases outside the gene matches. The CDR3 runs 14 residues. Here the CDR3 DNA reads TGTGCCAGCACGGGGACAGCAACTAATGAAAAACTGTTTTTT. The encoded protein is CASTGTATNEKLFF.

The chain employs TRBV5-1 and TRBJ1-2; maybe TRBD1 (5 bases). This CDR3 comprises 15 residues. Germline assignment: CDR1 SGHRS and CDR2 YFSETQ. Trimming pared 0 bases from V and 4 bases from J, leaving 13 bases between. CDR3 loop: CASSLAPGWGYGYTF. In nucleotides, the CDR3 is TGCGCCAGCAGCTTGGCACCAGGGTGGGGCTATGGCTACACCTTC.

The J gene is TRBJ2-1, the V gene TRBV7-9; D call uncertain. CDR1 SEHNR and CDR2 FQNEAQ come from the germline V gene (reference sequence). The CDR3 is 15 residues long. V shed 5 bases and J shed 3 bases, with 14 bases lying between them. CDR3 coding DNA: TGTGCCAGCAGCCGAACTCGACCGAGCTACAATGAGCAGTTCTTC. Residues: CASSRTRPSYNEQFF.

The rearrangement links TRBV5-1 to TRBJ2-3; maybe TRBD2 (6 bases). The V end lost 1 base, the J end lost 0 bases, and 9 bases lay between the germline ends. Germline lookup yields CDR1 SGHRS and CDR2 YFSETQ. CDR3 length equals 15 residues. In DNA form, the CDR3 reads TGCGCCAGCAGCTTGCCCGGGACTAGCACAGATACGCAGTATTTT. Translated: CASSLPGTSTDTQYF.

This clone was detected only once. The chain links TRBV29-1 to TRBJ2-1; D is undetermined. The germline gives CDR1 SQVTM, CDR2 ANQGSEA. The CDR3 length is 12 residues. Trimming left V 7 bases short and J 5 bases short, with 12 bases between. CDR3 sequence reads: CSGAPDDNEQFF. CDR3 nucleotides: TGCAGCGGCGCCCCAGACGACAATGAGCAGTTCTTC.

The count of this clone is one. The rearrangement joins TRBV28 to TRBJ1-2; TRBD1 is a possible D gene (6 bases). The germline CDR1 and CDR2 sequences are MDHEN and SYDVKM. Deletions cut 5 bases from V and 4 bases from J, with 20 bases between. This CDR3 spans 16 amino acids. CDR3 bases: TGTGCCAGCAGTCCAACCCGGACAGTTTCCCGCTATGGCTACACCTTC. Its protein is CASSPTRTVSRYGYTF.